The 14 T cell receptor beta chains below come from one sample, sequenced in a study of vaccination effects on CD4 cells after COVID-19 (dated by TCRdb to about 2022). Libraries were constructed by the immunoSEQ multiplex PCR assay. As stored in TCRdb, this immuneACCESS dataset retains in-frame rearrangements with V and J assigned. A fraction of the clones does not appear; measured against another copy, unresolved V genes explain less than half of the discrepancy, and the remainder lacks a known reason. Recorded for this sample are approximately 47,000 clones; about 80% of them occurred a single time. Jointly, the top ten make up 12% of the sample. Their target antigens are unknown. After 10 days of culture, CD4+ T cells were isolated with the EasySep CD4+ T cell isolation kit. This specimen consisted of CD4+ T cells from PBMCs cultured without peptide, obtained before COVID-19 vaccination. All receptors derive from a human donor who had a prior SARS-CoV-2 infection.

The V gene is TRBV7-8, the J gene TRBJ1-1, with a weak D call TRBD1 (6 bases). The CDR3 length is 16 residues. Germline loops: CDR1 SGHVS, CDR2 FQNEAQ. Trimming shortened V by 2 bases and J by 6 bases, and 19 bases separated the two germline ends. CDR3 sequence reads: CASSLQGLWGTAEAFF. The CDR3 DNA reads TGTGCCAGCAGCTTACAGGGGTTATGGGGGACCGCTGAAGCTTTCTTT.

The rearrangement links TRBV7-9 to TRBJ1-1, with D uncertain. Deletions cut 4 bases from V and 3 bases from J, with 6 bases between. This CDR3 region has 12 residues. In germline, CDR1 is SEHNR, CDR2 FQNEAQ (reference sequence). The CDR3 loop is CASSSRDTEAFF. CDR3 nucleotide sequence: TGTGCCAGCAGCTCAAGAGACACTGAAGCTTTCTTT.

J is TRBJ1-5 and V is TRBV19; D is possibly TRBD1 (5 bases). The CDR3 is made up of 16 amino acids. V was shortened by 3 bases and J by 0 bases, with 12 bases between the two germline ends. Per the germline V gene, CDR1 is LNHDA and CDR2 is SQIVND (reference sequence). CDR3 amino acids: CASSMQQGYSNQPQHF. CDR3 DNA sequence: TGTGCCAGTAGTATGCAGCAGGGCTATAGCAATCAGCCCCAGCATTTT.

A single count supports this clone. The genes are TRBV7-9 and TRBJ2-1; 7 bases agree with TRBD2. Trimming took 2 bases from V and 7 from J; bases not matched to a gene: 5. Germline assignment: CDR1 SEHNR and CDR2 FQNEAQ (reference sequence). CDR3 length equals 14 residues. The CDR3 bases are TGTGCCAGCAGCTTATTCGGGAGGCGGAATGAGCAGTTCTTC. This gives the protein CASSLFGRRNEQFF.

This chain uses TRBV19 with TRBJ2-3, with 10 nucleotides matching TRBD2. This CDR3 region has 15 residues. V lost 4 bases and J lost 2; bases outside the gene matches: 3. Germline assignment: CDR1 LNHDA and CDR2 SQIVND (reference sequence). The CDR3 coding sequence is TGTGCCAGTAGTACTAGCGGGGGAAACACAGATACGCAGTATTTT. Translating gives CASSTSGGNTDTQYF.

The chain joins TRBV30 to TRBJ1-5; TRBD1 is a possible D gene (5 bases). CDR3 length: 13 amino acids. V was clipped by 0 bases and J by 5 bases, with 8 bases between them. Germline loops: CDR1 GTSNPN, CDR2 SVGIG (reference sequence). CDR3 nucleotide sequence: TGTGCCTGGAGTGTACAGGAGCATCAGCCCCAGCATTTT. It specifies CAWSVQEHQPQHF.

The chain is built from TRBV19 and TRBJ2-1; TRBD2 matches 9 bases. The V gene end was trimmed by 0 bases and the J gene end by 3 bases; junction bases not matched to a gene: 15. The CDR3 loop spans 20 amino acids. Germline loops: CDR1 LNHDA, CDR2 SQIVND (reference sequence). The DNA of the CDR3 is TGTGCCAGTAGTATAGACTCACGACTTAAGCGGGAGGTGCTCTACAATGAGCAGTTCTTC. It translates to CASSIDSRLKREVLYNEQFF.

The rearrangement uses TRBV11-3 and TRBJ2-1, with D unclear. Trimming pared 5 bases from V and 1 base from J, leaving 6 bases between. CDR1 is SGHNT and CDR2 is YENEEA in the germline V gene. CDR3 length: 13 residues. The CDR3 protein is CASSRGSYNEQFF. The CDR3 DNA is TGTGCCAGCAGCCGCGGTTCCTACAATGAGCAGTTCTTC.

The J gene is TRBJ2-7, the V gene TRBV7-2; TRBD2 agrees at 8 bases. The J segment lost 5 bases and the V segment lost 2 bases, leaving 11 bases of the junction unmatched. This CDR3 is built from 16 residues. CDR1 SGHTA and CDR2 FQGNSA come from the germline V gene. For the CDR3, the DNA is TGTGCCAGCAGCTTATCACTGGCGGGAGGTACGCACGAGCAGTACTTC. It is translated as CASSLSLAGGTHEQYF.

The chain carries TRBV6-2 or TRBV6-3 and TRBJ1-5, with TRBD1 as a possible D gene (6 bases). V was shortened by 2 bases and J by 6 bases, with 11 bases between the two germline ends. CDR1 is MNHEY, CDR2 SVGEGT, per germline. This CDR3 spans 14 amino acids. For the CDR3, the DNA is TGTGCCAGCAGTTACCGGGGGGGCGGTCAGCCCCAGCATTTT. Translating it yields CASSYRGGGQPQHF.

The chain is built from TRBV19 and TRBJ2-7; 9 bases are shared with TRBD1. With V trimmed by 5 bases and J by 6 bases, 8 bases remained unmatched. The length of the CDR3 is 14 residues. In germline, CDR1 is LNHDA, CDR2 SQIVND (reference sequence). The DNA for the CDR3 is TGTGCCAGTAGTCCCCGGGACAGGGTGGGCGAGCAGTACTTC. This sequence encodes CASSPRDRVGEQYF. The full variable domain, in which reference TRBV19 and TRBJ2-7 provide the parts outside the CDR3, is DGGITQSPKYLFRKEGQNVTLSCEQNLNHDAMYWYRQDPGQGLRLIYYSQIVNDFQKGDIAEGYSVSREKKESFPLTVTSAQKNPTAFYLCASSPRDRVGEQYFGPGTRLTVT.

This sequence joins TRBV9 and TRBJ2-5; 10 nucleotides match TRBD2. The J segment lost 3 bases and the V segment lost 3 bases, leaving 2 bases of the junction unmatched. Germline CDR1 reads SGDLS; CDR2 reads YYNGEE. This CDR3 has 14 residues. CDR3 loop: CASSGLAGEETQYF. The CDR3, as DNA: TGTGCCAGCAGCGGGCTAGCGGGGGAAGAGACCCAGTACTTC.

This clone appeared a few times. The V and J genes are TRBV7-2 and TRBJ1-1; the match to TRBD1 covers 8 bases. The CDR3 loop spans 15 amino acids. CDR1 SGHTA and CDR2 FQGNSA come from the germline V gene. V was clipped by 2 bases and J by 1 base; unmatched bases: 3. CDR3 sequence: CASSLLGTGNTEAFF. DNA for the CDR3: TGTGCCAGCAGCTTACTAGGGACAGGGAACACTGAAGCTTTCTTT.

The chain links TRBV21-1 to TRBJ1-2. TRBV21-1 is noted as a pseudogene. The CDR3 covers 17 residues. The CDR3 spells CASSSWRELTTNYGYTF. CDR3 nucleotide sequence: TGTGCCAGCAGCTCCTGGCGGGAGTTGACAACTAACTATGGCTACACCTTC.